The clone carrying this TCR beta chain appeared many times. The data were taken from a study of T cells in Graves' hyperthyroidism and ophthalmopathy. Amplification of TCR beta CDR3 regions was performed using RNA transcripts as template. Primed by the HTBI set, a first-round RT-PCR was run on the TCR CDR3. MiXCR was run by TCRdb on the multiplex PCR reads, yielding one entry per CDR3 protein. The sample lists around 200,000 distinct CDR3 sequences; around 20% were seen once. The clonotype originates from a man in his forties with Graves' hyperthyroidism. What was sequenced was blood.

In nucleotides, the CDR3 is TGCAGTGCGAATAGTTTAGACGTCCCAAATGAGCAGTTCTTC. This sequence encodes CSANSLDVPNEQFF. V gene TRBV20-1 combines with J gene TRBJ2-1, with D unclear. Between the trimmed V and J ends, which lost 6 bases and 7 bases, there was a span of 19 bases. This CDR3 has 14 amino acids. Per germline, CDR1 DFQATT and CDR2 SNEGSKA (reference sequence).